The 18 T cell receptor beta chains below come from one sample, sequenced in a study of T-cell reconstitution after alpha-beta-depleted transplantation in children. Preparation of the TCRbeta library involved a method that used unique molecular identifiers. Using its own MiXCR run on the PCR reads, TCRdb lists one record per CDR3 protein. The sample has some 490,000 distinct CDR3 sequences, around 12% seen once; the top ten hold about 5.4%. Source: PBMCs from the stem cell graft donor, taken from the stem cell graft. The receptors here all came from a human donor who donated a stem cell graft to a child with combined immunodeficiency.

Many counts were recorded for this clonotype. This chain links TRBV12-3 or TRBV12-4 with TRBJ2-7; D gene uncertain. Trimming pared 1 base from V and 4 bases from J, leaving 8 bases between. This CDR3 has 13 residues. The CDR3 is CASSLEGGYEQYF. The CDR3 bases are TGTGCCAGCAGTTTAGAGGGCGGTTACGAGCAGTACTTC.

CDR3 DNA: TGCAGCGTTGGACAACCTCTTCTAGGGTACAATGAGCAGTTCTTC. It translates to CSVGQPLLGYNEQFF. J is TRBJ2-1 and V is TRBV29-1; no clear D gene. Between the trimmed V and J ends, which lost 4 bases and 4 bases, there was a span of 17 bases. The germline gives CDR1 SQVTM, CDR2 ANQGSEA. This CDR3 comprises 15 residues.

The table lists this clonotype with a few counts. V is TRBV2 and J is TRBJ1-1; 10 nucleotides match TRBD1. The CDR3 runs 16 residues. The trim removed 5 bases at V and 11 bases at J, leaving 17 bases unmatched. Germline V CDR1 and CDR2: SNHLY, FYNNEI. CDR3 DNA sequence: TGTGCCAGCAGTCCAGACAGGGGGCAAGCCCTGAAGTCGGCTTTCTTT. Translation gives CASSPDRGQALKSAFF. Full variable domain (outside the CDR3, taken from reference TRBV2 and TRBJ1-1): EPEVTQTPSHQVTQMGQEVILRCVPISNHLYFYWYRQILGQKVEFLVSFYNNEISEKSEIFDDQFSVERPDGSNFTLKIRSTKLEDSAMYFCASSPDRGQALKSAFFGQGTRLTVV.

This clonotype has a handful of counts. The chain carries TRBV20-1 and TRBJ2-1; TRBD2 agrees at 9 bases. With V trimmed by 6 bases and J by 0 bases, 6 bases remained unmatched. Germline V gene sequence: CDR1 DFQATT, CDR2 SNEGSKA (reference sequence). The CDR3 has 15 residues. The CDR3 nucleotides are TGCAGTGCACGCTTGCGGGGGGGCTCCTACAATGAGCAGTTCTTC. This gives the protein CSARLRGGSYNEQFF.

The CDR3 is CASSLDGAASSYNEQFF. The CDR3 bases are TGTGCCAGCAGCTTAGACGGAGCAGCCTCGTCCTACAATGAGCAGTTCTTC. The chain combines TRBV11-3 with TRBJ2-1; D gene ambiguous. V lost 0 bases, J lost 1 base, and 13 bases lay in between. Germline V CDR1 and CDR2: SGHNT, YENEEA. This CDR3 region has 17 residues.

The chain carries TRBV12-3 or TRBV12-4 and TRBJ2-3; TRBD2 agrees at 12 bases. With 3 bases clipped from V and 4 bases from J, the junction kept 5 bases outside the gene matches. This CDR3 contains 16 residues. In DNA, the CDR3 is TGTGCCAGCAGTTTTACGACTAGCGGGGGCCCAGATACGCAGTATTTT. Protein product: CASSFTTSGGPDTQYF.

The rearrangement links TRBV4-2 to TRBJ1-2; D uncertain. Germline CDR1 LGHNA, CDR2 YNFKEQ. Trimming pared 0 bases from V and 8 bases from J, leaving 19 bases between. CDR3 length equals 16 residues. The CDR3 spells CASSQDQGLAFEGYTF. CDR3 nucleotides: TGTGCCAGCAGCCAAGATCAAGGCCTGGCCTTTGAAGGCTACACCTTC.

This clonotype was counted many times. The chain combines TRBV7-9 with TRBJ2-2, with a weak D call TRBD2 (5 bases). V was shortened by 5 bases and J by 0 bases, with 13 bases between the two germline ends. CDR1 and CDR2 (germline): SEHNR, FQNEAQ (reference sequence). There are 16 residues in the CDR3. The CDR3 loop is CASSTERHTNTGELFF. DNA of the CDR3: TGTGCCAGCAGCACCGAGCGGCACACGAACACCGGGGAGCTGTTTTTT.

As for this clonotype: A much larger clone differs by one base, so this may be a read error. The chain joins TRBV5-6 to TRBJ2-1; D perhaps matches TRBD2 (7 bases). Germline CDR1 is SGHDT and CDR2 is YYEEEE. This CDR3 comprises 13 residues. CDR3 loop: CATEGGPYNGQFF. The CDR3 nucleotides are TGTGCCACCGAGGGGGGGCCCTACAATGGGCAGTTCTTC.

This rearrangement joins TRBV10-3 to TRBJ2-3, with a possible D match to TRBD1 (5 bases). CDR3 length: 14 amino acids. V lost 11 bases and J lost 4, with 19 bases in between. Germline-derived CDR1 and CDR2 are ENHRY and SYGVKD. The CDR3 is CASRKQVSADTQYF. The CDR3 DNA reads TGTGCCTCGCGAAAACAGGTTTCGGCAGATACGCAGTATTTT.

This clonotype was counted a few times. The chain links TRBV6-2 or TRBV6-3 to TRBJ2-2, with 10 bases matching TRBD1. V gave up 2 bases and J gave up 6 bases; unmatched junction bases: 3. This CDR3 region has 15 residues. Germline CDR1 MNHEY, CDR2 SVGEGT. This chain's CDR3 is CASSYRDRGSGELFF. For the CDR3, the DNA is TGTGCCAGCAGTTACCGGGACAGGGGATCCGGGGAGCTGTTTTTT.

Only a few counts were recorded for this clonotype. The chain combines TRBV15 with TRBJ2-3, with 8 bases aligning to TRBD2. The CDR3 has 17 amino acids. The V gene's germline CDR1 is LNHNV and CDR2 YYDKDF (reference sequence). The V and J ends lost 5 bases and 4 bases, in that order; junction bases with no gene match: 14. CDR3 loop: CATSRPHVAGGSDTQYF. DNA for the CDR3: TGTGCCACCAGCCGTCCACATGTTGCGGGGGGTTCAGATACGCAGTATTTT.

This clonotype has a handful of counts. CDR3 in amino acids: CASSLAEGGPDTQYF. The CDR3 DNA reads as TGCGCCAGCAGCTTGGCCGAGGGGGGGCCAGATACGCAGTATTTT. The V gene is TRBV5-1, the J gene TRBJ2-3; D possibly corresponds to TRBD2 (7 bases). The CDR3 length is 15 residues. V was shortened by 0 bases and J by 4 bases, with 12 bases between the two germline ends. Per germline, CDR1 SGHRS and CDR2 YFSETQ.

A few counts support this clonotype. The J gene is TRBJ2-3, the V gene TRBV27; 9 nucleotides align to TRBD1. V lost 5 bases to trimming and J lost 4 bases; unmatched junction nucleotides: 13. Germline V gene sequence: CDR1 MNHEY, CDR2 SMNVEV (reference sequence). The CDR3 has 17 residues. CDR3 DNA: TGTGCCAGCAGTATCTCCCTCATACAGGGGGCTCCAGATACGCAGTATTTT. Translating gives CASSISLIQGAPDTQYF.

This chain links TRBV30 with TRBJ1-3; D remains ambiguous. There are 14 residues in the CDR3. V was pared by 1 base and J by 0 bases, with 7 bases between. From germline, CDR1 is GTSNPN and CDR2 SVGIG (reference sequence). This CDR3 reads CAWSGVSSGNTIYF. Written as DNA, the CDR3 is TGTGCCTGGAGTGGAGTCAGCTCTGGAAACACCATATATTTT.

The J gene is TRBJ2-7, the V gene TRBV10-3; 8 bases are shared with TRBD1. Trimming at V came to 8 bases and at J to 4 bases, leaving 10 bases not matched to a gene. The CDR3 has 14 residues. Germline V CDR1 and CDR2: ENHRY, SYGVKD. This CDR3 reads CAIGSGTGGYEQYF. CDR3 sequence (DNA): TGTGCCATCGGCTCCGGGACAGGAGGGTACGAGCAGTACTTC.

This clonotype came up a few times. CDR3 residues: CASSPGTGVGNTIYF. In nucleotides, the CDR3 is TGCGCCAGCAGCCCCGGGACAGGGGTTGGAAACACCATATATTTT. The V call is TRBV5-1, the J call TRBJ1-3; 10 bases are shared with TRBD1. V trimming: 4 bases; J trimming: 3 bases; junction bases outside the gene matches: 4. The CDR3 spans 15 residues. The germline gives CDR1 SGHRS, CDR2 YFSETQ.

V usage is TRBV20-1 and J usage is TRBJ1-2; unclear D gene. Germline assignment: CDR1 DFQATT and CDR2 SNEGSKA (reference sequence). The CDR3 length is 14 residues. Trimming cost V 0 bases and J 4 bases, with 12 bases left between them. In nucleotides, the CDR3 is TGCAGTGCTAGAGAACCGGGCCCAGGCTATGGCTACACCTTC. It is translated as CSAREPGPGYGYTF.